Sequencing of this T cell receptor (beta chain) was carried out in a study of CD8 T cells in ankylosing spondylitis. Study results and caveats: Past studies reported some motif variants in reactive arthritis synovial fluid and blood. There was reportedly significant enrichment of clones that were disease-linked in matched ankylosing spondylitis synovial fluid.

This clonotype has more than one count but fewer than ten. The antigen remains undetermined. At one of its ends the junction is not consistent with the germline gene, which may arise from a read error. Preparation of TCR beta libraries was done by quantitative 5'-RACE with molecular barcodes. One entry per CDR3 protein, called by TCRdb with MiXCR from the 5' RACE reads. This table holds some 300,000 distinct CDR3 sequences, around 20% found once. CDR1 and CDR2 (germline): LNHNV, YYDKDF (reference sequence). The length of the CDR3 is 15 residues. The specimen sequenced was blood, either unsorted or a sorted T cell fraction (not recorded which). This TCR derives from a female donor with ankylosing spondylitis or in good health (not recorded which). V usage is TRBV15 and J usage is TRBJ2-5; D is tentatively TRBD1 or TRBD2 (5 bases each). The CDR3 here is CATSREPQVGETQYF. The DNA for the CDR3 is TGTGCCACCAGCAGAGAGCCCCAGGTGGGGGAGACACAGTACTTC. Drawing the rest from reference TRBV15 and TRBJ2-5, the complete variable domain is DAMVIQNPRYQVTQFGKPVTLSCSQTLNHNVMYWYQQKSSQAPKLLFHYYDKDFNNEADTPDNFQSRRPNTSFCFLDIRSPGLGDTAMYLCATSREPQVGETQYFGPGTRLLVL.